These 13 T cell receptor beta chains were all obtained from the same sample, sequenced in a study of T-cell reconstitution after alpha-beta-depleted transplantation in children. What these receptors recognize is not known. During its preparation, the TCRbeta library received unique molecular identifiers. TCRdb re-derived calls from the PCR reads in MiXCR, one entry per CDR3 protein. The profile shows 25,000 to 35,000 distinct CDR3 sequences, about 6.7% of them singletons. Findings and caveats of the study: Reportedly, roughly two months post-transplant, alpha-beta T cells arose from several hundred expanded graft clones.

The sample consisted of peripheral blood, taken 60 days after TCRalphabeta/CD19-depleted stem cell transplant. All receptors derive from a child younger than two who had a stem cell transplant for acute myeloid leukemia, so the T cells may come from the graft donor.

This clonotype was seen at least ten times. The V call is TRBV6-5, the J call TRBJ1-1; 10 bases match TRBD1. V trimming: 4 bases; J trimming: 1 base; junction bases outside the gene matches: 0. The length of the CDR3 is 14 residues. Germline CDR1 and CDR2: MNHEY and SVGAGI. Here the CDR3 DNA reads TGTGCCAGCAGTTGGACAGGGGGGAACACTGAAGCTTTCTTT. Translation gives CASSWTGGNTEAFF.

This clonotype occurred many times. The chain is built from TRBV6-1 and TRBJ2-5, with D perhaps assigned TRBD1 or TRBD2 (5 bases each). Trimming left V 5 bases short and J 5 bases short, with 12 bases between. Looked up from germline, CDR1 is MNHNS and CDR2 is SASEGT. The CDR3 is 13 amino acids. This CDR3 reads CASSPREGETQYF. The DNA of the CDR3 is TGTGCCAGCAGTCCCCGAGAGGGGGAGACCCAGTACTTC.

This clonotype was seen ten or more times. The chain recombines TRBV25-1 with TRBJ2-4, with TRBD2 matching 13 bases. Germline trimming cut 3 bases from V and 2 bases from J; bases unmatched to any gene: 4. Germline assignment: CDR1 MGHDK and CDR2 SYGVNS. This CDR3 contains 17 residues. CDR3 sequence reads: CASSEGLAGSTKNIQYF. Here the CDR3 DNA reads TGTGCCAGCAGTGAGGGACTAGCGGGATCAACCAAAAACATTCAGTACTTC.

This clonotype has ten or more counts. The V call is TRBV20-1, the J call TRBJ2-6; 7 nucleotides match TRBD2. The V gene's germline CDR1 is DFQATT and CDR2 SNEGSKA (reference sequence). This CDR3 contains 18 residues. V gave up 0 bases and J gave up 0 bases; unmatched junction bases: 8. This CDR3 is CSARESGDGPSGANVLTF. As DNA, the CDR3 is TGCAGTGCTAGAGAAAGCGGGGACGGACCCTCTGGGGCCAACGTCCTGACTTTC.

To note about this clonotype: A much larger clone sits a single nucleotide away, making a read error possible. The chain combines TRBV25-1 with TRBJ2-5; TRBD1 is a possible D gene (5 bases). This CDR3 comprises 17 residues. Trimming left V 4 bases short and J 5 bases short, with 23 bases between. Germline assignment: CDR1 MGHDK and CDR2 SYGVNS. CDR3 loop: CASSAPKGIGESETQYF. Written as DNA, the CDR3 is TGTGCCAGCAGTGCCCCCAAGGGGATTGGAGAGTCGGAGACCCAGTACTTC.

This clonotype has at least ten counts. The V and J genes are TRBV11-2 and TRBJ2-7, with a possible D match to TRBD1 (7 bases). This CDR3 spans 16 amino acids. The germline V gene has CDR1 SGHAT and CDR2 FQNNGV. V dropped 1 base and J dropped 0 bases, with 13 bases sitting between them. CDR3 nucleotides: TGTGCCAGCAGCTTAGTGGAGGGACAGAGCTCCTACGAGCAGTACTTC. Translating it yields CASSLVEGQSSYEQYF.

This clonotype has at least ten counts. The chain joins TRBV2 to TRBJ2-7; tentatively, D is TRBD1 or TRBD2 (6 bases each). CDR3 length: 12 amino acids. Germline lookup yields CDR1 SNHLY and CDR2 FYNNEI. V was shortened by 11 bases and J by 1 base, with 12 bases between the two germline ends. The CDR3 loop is CAGRGLSYEQYF. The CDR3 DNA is TGTGCCGGCCGGGGGCTTTCCTACGAGCAGTACTTC.

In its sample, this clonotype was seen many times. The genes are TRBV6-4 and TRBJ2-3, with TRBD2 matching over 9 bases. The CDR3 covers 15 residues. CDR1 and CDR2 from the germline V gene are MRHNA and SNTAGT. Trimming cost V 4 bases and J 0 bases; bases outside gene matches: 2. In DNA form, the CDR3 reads TGTGCCAGCAGTGTGGGACTAGCTAGCACAGATACGCAGTATTTT. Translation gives CASSVGLASTDTQYF.

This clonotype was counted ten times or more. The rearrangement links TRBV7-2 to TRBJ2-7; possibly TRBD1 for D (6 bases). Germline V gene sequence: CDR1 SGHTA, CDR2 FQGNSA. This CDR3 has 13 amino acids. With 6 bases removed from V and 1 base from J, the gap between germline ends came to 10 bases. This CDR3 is CASRAGASYEQYF. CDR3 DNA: TGTGCCAGCAGGGCAGGGGCTTCCTACGAGCAGTACTTC. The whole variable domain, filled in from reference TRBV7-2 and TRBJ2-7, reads GAGVSQSPSNKVTEKGKDVELRCDPISGHTALYWYRQSLGQGLEFLIYFQGNSAPDKSGLPSDRFSAERTGGSVSTLTIQRTQQEDSAVYLCASRAGASYEQYFGPGTRLTVT.

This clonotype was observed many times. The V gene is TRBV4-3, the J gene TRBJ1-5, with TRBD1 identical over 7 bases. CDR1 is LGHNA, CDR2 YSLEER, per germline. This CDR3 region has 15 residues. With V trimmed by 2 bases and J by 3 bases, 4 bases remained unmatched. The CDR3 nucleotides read TGCGCCAGCAGCCAACGGACAGGTGCCAATCAGCCCCAGCATTTT. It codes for CASSQRTGANQPQHF.

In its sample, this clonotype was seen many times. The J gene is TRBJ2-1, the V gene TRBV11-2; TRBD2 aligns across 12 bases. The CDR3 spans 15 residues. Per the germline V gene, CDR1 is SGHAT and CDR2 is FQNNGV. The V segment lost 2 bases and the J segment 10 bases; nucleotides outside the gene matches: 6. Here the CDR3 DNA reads TGTGCCAGCAGCTTAAGGCCTAGCGGGGGGGAAGAGCAGTTCTTC. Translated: CASSLRPSGGEEQFF.

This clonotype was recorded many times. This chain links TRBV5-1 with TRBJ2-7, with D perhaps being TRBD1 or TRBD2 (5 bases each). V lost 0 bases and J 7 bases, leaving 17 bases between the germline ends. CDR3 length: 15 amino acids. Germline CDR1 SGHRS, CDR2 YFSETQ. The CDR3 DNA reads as TGCGCCAGCAGCTTGGCCGTGCGAGGGGACGATGAGCAGTACTTC. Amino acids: CASSLAVRGDDEQYF.

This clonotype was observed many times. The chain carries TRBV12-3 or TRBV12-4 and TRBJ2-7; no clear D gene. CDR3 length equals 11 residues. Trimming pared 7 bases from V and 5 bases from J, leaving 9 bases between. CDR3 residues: CASTLWDEQYF. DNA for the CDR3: TGTGCCAGCACCCTATGGGACGAGCAGTACTTC.